A single T cell receptor (beta chain) is shown here with its context. This entry comes from a study of control samples from healthy donors and cancer patients. The protocol was immunoSEQ multiplex PCR, while the TCRdb copy is restricted to in-frame clones and leaves out a portion. The top ten hold around 1.5% of the sample, which has approximately 170,000 clones, approximately 90% seen once. V lost 4 bases and J lost 3; bases outside the gene matches: 8. Per the germline V gene, CDR1 is MGHRA and CDR2 is YSYEKL. CDR3 length equals 16 residues. The chain joins TRBV4-1 to TRBJ1-5; 8 bases map to TRBD1. The clonotype originates from a man aged 25-45 years in good health. Source material: blood. The DNA for the CDR3 is TGCGCCAGCAGCCTCCTCGGACAGGGCTTCAATCAGCCCCAGCATTTT. Translating it yields CASSLLGQGFNQPQHF.